The sequence of this T cell receptor (beta chain) was determined in a study of CD8+ T cells in alopecia areata. Overall study context: Female C3H/HeJ recipients aged about 6-11 weeks got skin from C3H/HeJ graft donors aged roughly 6-12 months that had spontaneous alopecia.

This clone has just a few counts. Its antigen is not known. Mouse names are used for the genes. The read stops 4 residues short of the end of the CDR3; the missing end is completed from the germline J gene. The CDR3 is made up of 14 amino acids. Germline loops: CDR1 NSQYPW, CDR2 LRSPGD (reference sequence). Extracted from the samples, RNA was reverse transcribed into cDNA to serve as the sequencing template. Data came from immunoSEQ multiplex PCR; TCRdb stores just in-frame clones and leaves some out. The data show around 110,000 clones, with none appearing a single time. Study-level points and caveats: Sequence data from scalp samples additionally include resident alphabeta T cells of normal skin. Relative to mice, TCR sharing across patients was less clear, a difference possibly HLA-related. Affected scalp, especially in alopecia totalis/universalis, had a higher clonality than normal scalp did.

Sequenced: lesional skin. This chain links TRBV1 with TRBJ2-3; D perhaps matches TRBD1 (5 bases). The clonotype originates from a C3H/HeJ mouse with alopecia areata. MHC haplotype here: H2-k. The CDR3 loop reads CTCSAGTRKETLYF. CDR3 DNA, as far as it was read: TGCACCTGCAGTGCAGGGACAAGAAAAGAA. Based on the CDR3 plus reference TRBV1 and TRBJ2-3, the full variable domain is VTLLEQNPRWRLVPRGQAVNLRCILKNSQYPWMSWYQQDLQKQLQWLFTLRSPGDKEVKSLPGADYLATRVTDTELRLQVANMSQGRTLYCTCSAGTRKETLYFGSGTRLTVL.